This section outlines one T cell receptor beta chain sequence together with its context. The data were taken from a study of blood T cell repertoires in COVID-19. Across the study: The samples span acute and convalescent COVID-19 from the United States, Italy and Spain. Sample material is recorded as cDNA or gDNA derived from T cells, B-cell-depleted T cells, or PBMCs.

In the original workflow: Reference gene primer amplification gave nucleated cell count estimates. Measured with immunoSEQ multiplex PCR; TCRdb has only the in-frame clones, and not every one. D and trimming were read from the DNA, whereas the V and J calls and clone size are those reported in that table. Altogether approximately 170,000 clones are present, roughly 85% being singletons, with the ten largest covering over 9.5%. The CDR3 contains 18 residues. Trimming at V came to 2 bases and at J to 6 bases, leaving 12 bases not matched to a gene. CDR1 and CDR2 from the germline V gene are KGHSH and LQKENI.

Sequencing used peripheral blood. This clonotype originated in a woman older than 75 with active or convalescent COVID-19. The chain combines TRBV18 with TRBJ2-1; 11 nucleotides align to TRBD2. This CDR3 is CASSPGLAGGPNLNEQFF. In nucleotides, the CDR3 is TGTGCCAGCTCACCAGGGCTAGCGGGAGGACCTAACCTCAATGAGCAGTTCTTC.